The 21 T cell receptor beta chains presented below share a single source sample, sequenced in a study of T cell repertoires in cytomegalovirus infection. The antigens of these receptors remain unknown. From the reads, TCRdb called clonotypes with MiXCR, one entry per CDR3 protein. The table lists tens of thousands of distinct CDR3 sequences, more than 20% of them singletons. Sample: PBMCs, sequenced either directly or after in vitro stimulation (not recorded which). These receptors came from a human donor in good health (CMV status not recorded). Some clones in this sample may be carry-over from other donors' samples.

V gene TRBV3-1 combines with J gene TRBJ2-7; 7 positions match TRBD2. This CDR3 comprises 14 residues. Trimming cost V 0 bases and J 5 bases; bases outside gene matches: 4. Looked up from germline, CDR1 is LGHDT and CDR2 is YNNKEL (reference sequence). DNA of the CDR3: TGTGCCAGCAGCCAAGAACTAGCGTCCCACGAGCAGTACTTC. It translates to CASSQELASHEQYF.

This clonotype was seen many times. The J gene is TRBJ1-3, the V gene TRBV18, with D perhaps matching TRBD1 (5 bases). CDR1 is KGHSH and CDR2 is LQKENI in the germline V gene. The V gene lost 3 bases and the J gene lost 2 bases, with 17 bases spanning the gap. The CDR3 length is 17 residues. This CDR3 is CASSPKGFSGTGNTIYF. CDR3 bases: TGTGCCAGCTCACCTAAAGGATTTTCAGGGACTGGAAACACCATATATTTT.

The rearrangement joins TRBV19 to TRBJ2-3, with D possibly being TRBD1 (6 bases). Germline V CDR1 and CDR2: LNHDA, SQIVND (reference sequence). V lost 10 bases and J 0 bases, leaving 17 bases between the germline ends. CDR3 length: 15 residues. CDR3 sequence reads: CATQGLRTSTDTQYF. The DNA for the CDR3 is TGTGCCACCCAGGGGTTGAGAACTAGCACAGATACGCAGTATTTT.

This clonotype has only a few counts. The CDR3 is CASSRRGWNNEKLFF. CDR3 DNA sequence: TGTGCCAGCAGTAGGAGGGGATGGAATAATGAAAAACTGTTTTTT. This chain connects TRBV6-5 to TRBJ1-4; weak D call: TRBD1 (5 bases). Germline CDR1 and CDR2: MNHEY and SVGAGI. The CDR3 is made up of 15 amino acids. The V gene lost 5 bases and the J gene lost 4 bases, with 14 bases spanning the gap.

This clonotype has a count of ten or more. The J gene is TRBJ2-5, the V gene TRBV7-2; D unclear. Trimming removed 1 base from V and 2 bases from J, with 5 bases in between. This CDR3 comprises 13 residues. Germline V gene sequence: CDR1 SGHTA, CDR2 FQGNSA. CDR3 protein: CASSLVLQETQYF. CDR3 sequence (DNA): TGTGCCAGCAGCTTAGTGCTTCAAGAGACCCAGTACTTC.

This clonotype showed up just a few times. The gene calls are TRBV2 and TRBJ2-3; no reliable D call. Trimming removed 4 bases at V and 7 bases at J, with 6 bases between. CDR1 and CDR2 (germline): SNHLY, FYNNEI. The CDR3 sequence is 11 residues long. The CDR3 nucleotides read TGTGCCAGCAGTGCAACTTATACGCAGTATTTT. This gives the protein CASSATYTQYF. Full variable domain (missing parts from reference TRBV2 and TRBJ2-3): EPEVTQTPSHQVTQMGQEVILRCVPISNHLYFYWYRQILGQKVEFLVSFYNNEISEKSEIFDDQFSVERPDGSNFTLKIRSTKLEDSAMYFCASSATYTQYFGPGTRLTVL.

This clonotype was seen more than once but under ten times. The J gene is TRBJ1-2, the V gene TRBV9, with 8 bases matching TRBD1. CDR3 size: 15 residues. V trimming: 0 bases; J trimming: 5 bases; junction bases outside the gene matches: 6. The germline V gene encodes CDR1 SGDLS and CDR2 YYNGEE. The CDR3 DNA reads TGTGCCAGCAGCGTAGAGACAGGGGATCGGTATGGCTACACCTTC. Translating gives CASSVETGDRYGYTF.

The chain has TRBV15 and TRBJ2-5; 7 bases fit TRBD1. The CDR3 totals 18 residues. The trim removed 2 bases at V and 2 bases at J, leaving 14 bases unmatched. The germline V gene has CDR1 LNHNV and CDR2 YYDKDF (reference sequence). The CDR3 is CATSRLRTGDLFQETQYF. The CDR3 bases are TGTGCCACCAGCAGATTACGAACAGGGGACCTATTTCAAGAGACCCAGTACTTC.

The sample holds many counts of this clonotype. This sequence joins TRBV7-9 and TRBJ2-2; 11 nucleotides agree with TRBD2. Trimming cost V 4 bases and J 6 bases; bases outside gene matches: 4. This CDR3 has 15 amino acids. Looked up from germline, CDR1 is SEHNR and CDR2 is FQNEAQ (reference sequence). The CDR3 region is CASSSLSGRAGELFF. For the CDR3, the DNA is TGTGCCAGCAGCTCCCTTAGCGGGAGGGCCGGGGAGCTGTTTTTT.

This clonotype was observed at least ten times. V usage is TRBV10-3 and J usage is TRBJ2-7; 7 bases agree with TRBD1. Trimming removed 6 bases from V and 4 bases from J; junction bases left unmatched: 9. This CDR3 has 14 amino acids. Germline CDR1 and CDR2: ENHRY and SYGVKD. The DNA of the CDR3 is TGTGCCATCAGCGCCGGGACAGCGGCTTACGAGCAGTACTTC. Its translation: CAISAGTAAYEQYF.

This clonotype was counted at least ten times. The J gene is TRBJ1-2, the V gene TRBV12-3 or TRBV12-4; the D gene is possibly TRBD1 (5 bases). Trimming removed 5 bases at V and 4 bases at J, with 14 bases between. The CDR3 contains 14 residues. The CDR3 DNA reads as TGTGCCAGCAGTCGGGACGGAACAACCTATGGCTACACCTTC. This encodes CASSRDGTTYGYTF.

This clonotype was counted a few times. The J gene is TRBJ2-5, the V gene TRBV7-9; 8 nucleotides align to TRBD2. CDR3 size: 15 residues. The J segment lost 2 bases and the V segment lost 5 bases, leaving 7 bases of the junction unmatched. Per germline, CDR1 SEHNR and CDR2 FQNEAQ (reference sequence). In DNA, the CDR3 is TGTGCCAGCAGCCAAAACGGGGGGGGACAAGAGACCCAGTACTTC. Encoded protein: CASSQNGGGQETQYF.

This clonotype was counted at least ten times. The CDR3 nucleotides are TGCGCCAGCAGTGAAGGGACAGGGGTTAACACTGAAGCTTTCTTT. Translation gives CASSEGTGVNTEAFF. The chain carries TRBV10-1 and TRBJ1-1, with 10 positions matching TRBD1. This CDR3 has 15 residues. J gave up 2 bases and V 3 bases, and 3 bases lay outside the gene matches. The germline gives CDR1 WNHNN, CDR2 SYGVQD (reference sequence).

This clonotype was observed many times. The CDR3 protein is CASSQVSEKLFF. Here the CDR3 DNA reads TGCGCCAGCAGCCAAGTCTCGGAAAAACTGTTTTTT. The gene calls are TRBV4-1 and TRBJ1-4, with D hard to call. V gave up 1 base and J gave up 8 bases, with 5 bases separating them. Per the germline V gene, CDR1 is MGHRA and CDR2 is YSYEKL. The CDR3 is 12 residues long.

The table lists this clonotype with many counts. The J gene is TRBJ2-4, the V gene TRBV12-3 or TRBV12-4; D is perhaps TRBD2 (5 bases). Trimming stripped 1 base from V and 8 bases from J, with 18 bases between. This CDR3 is 16 amino acids long. The CDR3 reads CASSLESRIIGDIQYF. CDR3 coding DNA: TGTGCCAGCAGTTTAGAGTCTAGGATAATCGGGGACATTCAGTACTTC.

A few counts support this clonotype. The V and J genes are TRBV6-6 and TRBJ2-5; TRBD1 agrees at 7 bases. CDR1 MNHNY and CDR2 SVGAGI come from the germline V gene (reference sequence). Trimming removed 5 bases from V and 1 base from J; junction bases left unmatched: 4. The CDR3 length is 14 residues. CDR3 DNA: TGTGCCAGCAGTGATGGGACAGCCCAAGAGACCCAGTACTTC. Its protein is CASSDGTAQETQYF.

A few counts support this clonotype. DNA for the CDR3: TGTGCCAGCTCACAAGGACAGGGCGGGGTCAGGGCTGAAGCTTTCTTT. It yields the protein CASSQGQGGVRAEAFF. V gene TRBV18 combines with J gene TRBJ1-1; 8 bases are shared with TRBD1. In germline, CDR1 is KGHSH, CDR2 LQKENI. This CDR3 contains 16 residues. The V gene end was trimmed by 4 bases and the J gene end by 6 bases; junction bases not matched to a gene: 13.

This clonotype came up many times. This chain links TRBV12-3 or TRBV12-4 with TRBJ2-5; maybe TRBD2 (5 bases). With 2 bases removed from V and 7 bases from J, the gap between germline ends came to 11 bases. The CDR3 totals 13 residues. CDR3 protein: CASSLNRAGTQYF. CDR3 in DNA: TGTGCCAGCAGTTTAAACCGCGCGGGGACCCAGTACTTC.

In this sample, this clonotype turned up many times. The rearrangement links TRBV27 to TRBJ2-1; 10 bases align to TRBD2. The CDR3 has 16 residues. Germline lookup yields CDR1 MNHEY and CDR2 SMNVEV (reference sequence). Unmatched junction bases numbered 11, after V lost 5 bases and J lost 7 bases. CDR3 nucleotide sequence: TGTGCCAGCAGTGTAGGCCGACTAGCGGGTCTGAATGAGCAGTTCTTC. Its protein is CASSVGRLAGLNEQFF.

The chain employs TRBV6-1 and TRBJ2-7; 9 nucleotides agree with TRBD1. Trimming at V came to 6 bases and at J to 2 bases, leaving 2 bases not matched to a gene. The germline V gene encodes CDR1 MNHNS and CDR2 SASEGT. CDR3 size: 13 residues. CDR3 DNA sequence: TGTGCCAGCAGCGGGGACAGGGCCTACGAGCAGTACTTC. It specifies CASSGDRAYEQYF.

This clonotype was counted a few times. The rearrangement joins TRBV7-7 to TRBJ2-5; no clear D gene. The CDR3 length is 13 residues. Germline V gives CDR1 SSHAT, CDR2 FNYEAQ (reference sequence). Trimming removed 5 bases from V and 2 bases from J, with 9 bases in between. In DNA, the CDR3 is TGTGCCAGCAGCCCTCAGAGACAAGAGACCCAGTACTTC. Translation gives CASSPQRQETQYF.